The present entry profiles one T cell receptor beta chain with its context. The target antigen is unknown. This record comes from a study of T-cell memory formation after mild COVID-19. Study at large: TCR clusters were largely donor specific. Study observations and caveats: Pre-infection memory showed some responding clones, and this suggested that cross-reactive memory joined. From day 15 to 85, contracting clones were balanced between CD4 and CD8, whereas later expanders leaned toward CD4+.

The CDR3 consists of 14 residues. Trimming left V 5 bases short and J 2 bases short, with 11 bases between. CDR1 MNHEY and CDR2 SMNVEV come from the germline V gene (reference sequence). TCRdb independently ran MiXCR on the 5' RACE reads; one entry per CDR3 protein. The table lists roughly 620,000 distinct CDR3 sequences, about a sixth of them singletons. The chain uses TRBV27 and TRBJ2-3; no reliable D call. The sequenced sample consisted of PBMCs or a T cell subset sorted from them (not recorded which). The source of this sequence is an adult woman who had mild COVID-19 (a few samples of this study predate the infection). Cell type and time point are not known. As DNA, the CDR3 is TGTGCCAGCAGTCCCCGTCCGCTCACAGATACGCAGTATTTT. It is translated as CASSPRPLTDTQYF.